The entry below describes one TCR beta chain. The antigen remains unidentified. The data are from a study of vaccination effects on CD4 cells after COVID-19. The method was immunoSEQ multiplex PCR; TCRdb's version includes in-frame clones alone and lacks a portion of them. The sample includes tens of thousands of clones, 65% to 80% of them seen just once. V lost 6 bases and J lost 2, with 21 bases in between. The length of the CDR3 is 17 residues. Germline values: CDR1 MGHRA, CDR2 YSYEKL. Once cultured for roughly 10 days, the cells underwent separation to obtain CD4+ T cells. Either the BNT162b2 or mRNA-1273 vaccine was given to participants in two doses.

V usage is TRBV4-1 and J usage is TRBJ2-3; TRBD1 or TRBD2 may be the D gene (5 bases each). The material sequenced was CD4+ T cells from PBMCs cultured without peptide, taken after COVID-19 vaccination. This TCR came from a human donor who received a COVID-19 vaccine. CDR3: CASRFEAGTTNTDTQYF. CDR3 DNA sequence: TGCGCCAGCAGATTCGAAGCCGGGACCACCAACACAGATACGCAGTATTTT.